The present T cell receptor beta chain was sequenced within a study of T cells in Graves' hyperthyroidism and ophthalmopathy. Trimming left V 3 bases short and J 5 bases short, with 17 bases between. The CDR3 consists of 14 residues. Germline CDR1 is DFQATT and CDR2 is SNEGSKA (reference sequence). Comments on this clonotype: One base away lies a much larger clone, so this may be a sequencing read error.

TCR beta CDR3 regions were amplified from RNA. Using the HTBI primer set, a first-round RT-PCR was run on the TCR CDR3. A single record per CDR3 protein comes from TCRdb applying MiXCR to the multiplex PCR reads. The data contain a few hundred thousand distinct CDR3 sequences, 15% to 20% of them singletons. This TCR was recovered from a woman aged 50 to 65 with Graves' hyperthyroidism. The rearrangement uses TRBV20-1 and TRBJ2-7, with TRBD2 as a possible D gene (6 bases). The specimen sequenced was blood. The chain's CDR3 is CSARLASPPHEQYF. The CDR3, as DNA: TGCAGTGCTAGGCTAGCGTCACCCCCCCACGAGCAGTACTTC.